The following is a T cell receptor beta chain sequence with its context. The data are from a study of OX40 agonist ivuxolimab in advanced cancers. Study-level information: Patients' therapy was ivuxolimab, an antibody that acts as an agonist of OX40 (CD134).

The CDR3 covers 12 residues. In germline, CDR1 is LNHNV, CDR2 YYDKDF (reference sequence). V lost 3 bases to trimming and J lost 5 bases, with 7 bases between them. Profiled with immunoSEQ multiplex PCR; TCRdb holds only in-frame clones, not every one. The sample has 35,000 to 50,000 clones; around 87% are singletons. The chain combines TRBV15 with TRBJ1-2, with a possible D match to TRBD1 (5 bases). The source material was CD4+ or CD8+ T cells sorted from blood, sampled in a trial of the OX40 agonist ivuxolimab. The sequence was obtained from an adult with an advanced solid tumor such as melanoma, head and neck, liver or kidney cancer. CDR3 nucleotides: TGTGCCACCAGCAGCTGGGGGTATGGCTACACCTTC. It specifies CATSSWGYGYTF.